The T cell receptor (beta chain) described here comes from a study of control samples from healthy donors and cancer patients. This table comes from immunoSEQ multiplex PCR, and its TCRdb copy is limited to in-frame clones, with some not included. The repertoire consists of about 190,000 clones, with around 90% occurring once and the leading ten covering approximately 2%. The CDR3 sequence is 17 residues long. V was pared by 5 bases and J by 2 bases, with 7 bases of the junction left unmatched. The germline gives CDR1 SNHLY, CDR2 FYNNEI. The sample comprised blood. The clonotype was recovered from a man aged 30 to 39 in good health. The V call is TRBV2, the J call TRBJ2-6, with TRBD1 matching 9 bases. The CDR3 nucleotides read TGTGCCAGCAGTTCGACCGGACAGGGGACTGGGGCCAACGTCCTGACTTTC. This sequence encodes CASSSTGQGTGANVLTF.